Listed here are 11 T cell receptor beta chains from one sample, sequenced in a study of T cells in localized non-small cell lung cancer. Produced via immunoSEQ multiplex PCR; TCRdb's table is partial and in-frame only. The table has approximately 41,000 clones, about nine tenths seen once; the top ten hold about 2.5%. Source: peripheral blood, taken before any cancer treatment. Source of these receptors: a female donor older than 55 with stage I squamous cell lung carcinoma.

This sequence joins TRBV19 and TRBJ1-4; a weak D match, TRBD1 (6 bases). Germline V CDR1 and CDR2: LNHDA, SQIVND (reference sequence). The CDR3 consists of 14 residues. V shed 7 bases and J shed 6 bases, with 15 bases lying between them. The CDR3 protein is CASKVQGADEKLFF. The CDR3 DNA reads TGTGCCAGTAAGGTACAGGGAGCGGATGAAAAACTGTTTTTT.

The table lists this clone with a few counts. The gene calls are TRBV7-3 and TRBJ1-1; no reliable D call. Germline CDR1 and CDR2: SGHTA and FQGTGA. V gave up 5 bases and J gave up 0 bases, with 13 bases separating them. This CDR3 comprises 15 residues. This CDR3 reads CASSRNGRLNTEAFF. The CDR3 nucleotides are TGTGCCAGCAGCCGTAATGGCAGGCTGAACACTGAAGCTTTCTTT.

The chain links TRBV7-2 to TRBJ2-5; 7 nucleotides match TRBD1. The germline V gene has CDR1 SGHTA and CDR2 FQGNSA. The trim removed 4 bases at V and 3 bases at J, leaving 2 bases unmatched. CDR3 length: 13 residues. CDR3 protein: CASSYGTEETQYF. In DNA form, the CDR3 reads TGTGCCAGCAGCTACGGGACAGAAGAGACCCAGTACTTC.

The chain uses TRBV6-5 and TRBJ1-1, with D uncertain. The CDR3 is made up of 14 amino acids. Germline CDR1 and CDR2: MNHEY and SVGAGI. The V gene lost 0 bases and the J gene lost 3 bases, with 8 bases spanning the gap. The CDR3: CASSYSGRDTEAFF. DNA for the CDR3: TGTGCCAGCAGTTACTCAGGACGGGACACTGAAGCTTTCTTT.

V gene TRBV7-3 combines with J gene TRBJ2-5; D remains unclear. Germline V gene sequence: CDR1 SGHTA, CDR2 FQGTGA. The CDR3 is made up of 14 amino acids. V lost 1 base to trimming and J lost 5 bases, with 11 bases between them. CDR3 region: CASSLMPTSETQYF. CDR3 DNA: TGTGCCAGCAGCTTAATGCCGACATCGGAGACCCAGTACTTC.

This chain joins TRBV15 and TRBJ2-3, with 7 bases matching TRBD2. The V gene's germline CDR1 is LNHNV and CDR2 YYDKDF (reference sequence). With V trimmed by 9 bases and J by 0 bases, 9 bases remained unmatched. This CDR3 contains 15 residues. The CDR3 loop is CATKRGLSSTDTQYF. In DNA, the CDR3 is TGTGCCACGAAGCGGGGACTTTCTAGCACAGATACGCAGTATTTT.

The chain combines TRBV5-1 with TRBJ2-5, with TRBD2 as a possible D gene (6 bases). The CDR3 sequence is 14 residues long. CDR1 and CDR2 (germline): SGHRS, YFSETQ. Trimming removed 2 bases at V and 3 bases at J, with 11 bases between. The chain's CDR3 is CASSFLAVEETQYF. CDR3 in DNA: TGCGCCAGCAGCTTTTTAGCGGTGGAAGAGACCCAGTACTTC.

This chain joins TRBV19 and TRBJ2-3; weak D call: TRBD2 (6 bases). V shed 3 bases and J shed 0 bases, with 16 bases lying between them. Germline loops: CDR1 LNHDA, CDR2 SQIVND (reference sequence). CDR3 length: 17 amino acids. CDR3 bases: TGTGCCAGTAGTATCGGAGCTAGCGACCCTAGCACAGATACGCAGTATTTT. Protein sequence: CASSIGASDPSTDTQYF.

The chain employs TRBV9 and TRBJ1-2, with TRBD1 matching 11 bases. Germline trimming cut 4 bases from V and 1 base from J; bases unmatched to any gene: 3. Looked up from germline, CDR1 is SGDLS and CDR2 is YYNGEE. The CDR3 is 15 residues long. CDR3 in amino acids: CASSLGTGGNYGYTF. The CDR3 DNA is TGTGCCAGCAGCCTGGGGACAGGGGGTAACTATGGCTACACCTTC.

The J gene is TRBJ1-1, the V gene TRBV18; D remains unclear. The CDR3 contains 13 residues. V shed 8 bases and J shed 1 base, with 11 bases lying between them. Germline V CDR1 and CDR2: KGHSH, LQKENI. This CDR3 is CASQVERNTEAFF. The CDR3 DNA sequence: TGTGCCAGCCAGGTGGAGAGGAACACTGAAGCTTTCTTT.

The chain recombines TRBV6-5 with TRBJ2-7; a weak D match, TRBD1 (6 bases). Germline loops: CDR1 MNHEY, CDR2 SVGAGI. The CDR3 is 14 residues long. Trimming took off 2 bases at V and 4 bases at J, with 12 bases between the two ends. This chain's CDR3 is CASSYGQGFYEQYF. The CDR3 nucleotides read TGTGCCAGCAGTTACGGGCAGGGGTTTTACGAGCAGTACTTC.